The clone carrying this TCR beta chain was seen a single time. Profiled with immunoSEQ multiplex PCR; TCRdb holds only in-frame clones, not every one. Of 160,000 or so clones listed, about 83% are singletons. This entry is derived from a study of blood T cell repertoires in COVID-19. The CDR3 runs 14 residues. V gave up 6 bases and J gave up 1 base; unmatched junction bases: 3. The germline V gene encodes CDR1 MRHNA and CDR2 SNTAGT. The rearrangement links TRBV6-4 to TRBJ2-7; 10 nucleotides align to TRBD1. Sequenced material: peripheral blood. The clonotype was recovered from a human donor in a cohort sampled during active COVID-19. CDR3 bases: TGTGCCAGCAGGTCGGGACAGGGGTCCTACGAGCAGTACTTC. It encodes CASRSGQGSYEQYF.